Below, one TCR beta chain is given with its context. Its target is not known. The data originate from a study of T-cell memory formation after mild COVID-19. Whole-study context: Largely donor-specific sequence clusters came from a couple of donors. The study's findings and limits: Of the contracting clones, CD4+ ones lay mainly in CM and EM, and CD8+ ones in EMRA. The appearance of some responding clones in pre-infection memory suggested that cross-reactive memory joined.

Constant-segment primers served in 5'RACE that generated TCR alpha and TCR beta cDNA libraries bearing sample barcodes and UMIs. TCRdb recomputed calls from the 5' RACE reads with MiXCR, one row per CDR3 protein. The data show about 39,000 distinct CDR3 sequences, with approximately 6.5% seen just once and roughly 0.85% held by the top ten. The TCR comes from an adult who had mild COVID-19 (a few samples of this study predate the infection). Cell type and time point are not known. Specimen: PBMCs or a T cell subset sorted from them (not recorded which).

This chain's CDR3 is CASSEGTQYF. The CDR3 DNA is TGTGCCAGCAGTGAAGGTACGCAGTATTTT. The V and J genes are TRBV6-1 and TRBJ2-3; D is unresolved. The germline V and J ends were trimmed by 1 base and 8 bases, with 1 base remaining between them. CDR1 and CDR2 (germline): MNHNS, SASEGT. This CDR3 region has 10 residues.